This T cell receptor beta chain was sequenced for a study of T-cell reconstitution after alpha-beta-depleted transplantation in children (TCRdb year 2016). Turning to the overall study: T-cell immune reconstitution after TCRalphabeta/CD19-depleted allogeneic hematopoietic cell transplantation in children was quantitatively tracked in the study by means of TCR repertoire profiling.

Only a few counts were recorded for this clonotype. It has no known antigen specificity. Base qualities are not recorded, but no much larger clone differs from it by a single base. Library preparation employed PCR. TCRdb shows the sequencer as Illumina HiSeq 2500. To normalize quantification of the TCRbeta repertoire, the TCR libraries were built with molecular barcoding that relied on unique molecular identifiers. TCRdb took the public reads, trimmed them with fastp at Q25, ran MiXCR for clone calling and kept in-frame beta chains. All rows with the same CDR3 protein become a single entry with the most common DNA and genes. The sample records some 150,000 distinct CDR3 sequences, 8% to 10% of which are singletons. The ten most abundant clones make up less than 20% of the sample. The CDR1 and CDR2 encoded by the germline V gene (reference sequence) are DFQATT and SNEGSKA. Compared with germline, V lacks 5 bases and J lacks 2 bases; bases without a gene match: 8. Spanning cysteine to phenylalanine, the CDR3 consists of 16 amino acids. The CDR3 DNA has 48 bases and is translated from base 1.

Findings and caveats that apply to the study as a whole: The apparently early recovery of alphabetaT-cell counts about two months after transplant reportedly depended on only several hundred rapidly expanded clones that came from non-depleted graft cells. In some patients, high TCRbeta diversity at day 60 was attributed to recipient T cells and intrathymic progenitors that had survived conditioning. Over subsequent months, a decline in hyperexpanded clone frequencies was noted, and after one year, T-cell counts and TCRbeta diversity were mostly ascribed to newly produced T cells.

Taken with the paper, the label for treatment or condition translates to: allogeneic hematopoietic cell transplantation with graft depleted of TCRalphabeta T cells and CD19 B cells. The transplant recipients were children given TCRalphabeta/CD19-depleted allogeneic hematopoietic cell grafts. This TCR came from a female patient aged 2-9 years who had a stem cell transplant for congenital amegakaryocytic thrombocytopenia, so the T cells may come from the graft donor. The rearranged chain carries TRBV20-1 and TRBJ2-2; TRBD1 lines up with 10 middle nucleotides. The specimen comprised PBMCs, mostly from graft donor cells, sampled 180 days after TCRalphabeta/CD19-depleted stem cell transplant. CDR3 protein: CSAPLGQGVNTGELFF. The nucleotide sequence reads TGCAGTGCTCCCCTAGGACAGGGGGTCAACACCGGGGAGCTGTTTTTT.